This TCR beta chain was recorded in a study of blood T cell repertoires in COVID-19. For the study at large: PBMCs, B-cell-depleted T cells, or T cells provided the cDNA or gDNA that made up the material.

In the authors' workflow: Using reference gene primer amplification, nucleated cell counts were estimated. Sequenced by immunoSEQ multiplex PCR; TCRdb stores in-frame clones only, minus some. Clone size and V and J calls were adopted from that table, with D and trimming inferred from the DNA. Among approximately 70,000 clones listed, more than 75% were seen once. The germline V gene encodes CDR1 SNHLY and CDR2 FYNNEI. The CDR3 has 14 amino acids. V was cut by 2 bases and J by 7 bases, with 14 bases left in between. The chain combines TRBV2 with TRBJ1-1, with unresolved D. This receptor was identified in a human donor in a cohort sampled during active COVID-19. Sequencing input: peripheral blood. CDR3 residues: CASSEYLGDREAFF. The CDR3 DNA reads as TGTGCCAGCAGTGAATATTTAGGAGACCGTGAAGCTTTCTTT.